The subject of this entry is one T cell receptor (beta chain). Its target is unknown. These data originate in a study of radiotherapy plus CTLA-4 blockade in lung cancer. Broader study findings: The study found tumor-derived TCR clones expanded in blood after radiotherapy plus ipilimumab.

Profiling relied on immunoSEQ multiplex PCR, and the TCRdb table lists in-frame clones only, not all of them. There are roughly 57,000 clones in the sample; about 80% occur only once, and 5% to 6.5% lies in the top ten. This clonotype originated in a human donor with non-small cell lung cancer whose response to radiotherapy plus ipilimumab could not be evaluated. This sample comprised peripheral blood, obtained from a patient treated with radiotherapy plus ipilimumab.

CDR3 sequence: CASSLSGTGANYGYTF. DNA of the CDR3: TGTGCCAGCAGTTTATCGGGGACAGGGGCTAACTATGGCTACACCTTC. The V call is TRBV27, the J call TRBJ1-2; 10 bases align to TRBD1. There are 16 residues in the CDR3. The J segment lost 0 bases and the V segment lost 0 bases, leaving 1 base of the junction unmatched. CDR1 is MNHEY and CDR2 is SMNVEV in the germline V gene (reference sequence).